The rows below give T cell receptor beta chains drawn from one sample of a study of technical replicates of blood from several donors. Assay: immunoSEQ multiplex PCR; the TCRdb copy retains only in-frame clones and omits some. The sample includes tens of thousands of clones, roughly 90% seen only once; the top ten take roughly 0.33%. Specimen: T cells isolated from PBMCs. The receptors come from a human donor in good health. The CDR3 runs from the conserved cysteine through the conserved F or W.

v_call cdr3_aa
TRBV7-2 CASSSAYEQYF
TRBV19 CASSIDPRERHEKLFF
TRBV5-1 CASRGQGNEKLFF
TRBV4-3 CASSQAQGALYEQYF
TRBV27 CASVPKGDRGYDEQFF
TRBV13 CASSLGKHEQFF
TRBV5-4 CASRSGRSSYEQYF
TRBV5-1 CASSFAGGIGAGIQYF
TRBV2 CASSINRGTGELFF
TRBV6-1 CASSGSGASYNEQFF
TRBV4-1 CASSQVADGSGYEQYF
TRBV19 CASNLGLAAGELFF
TRBV20-1 CSASWRNEQFF
TRBV29-1 CSVLEGGTTDTQYF
TRBV27 CASSTTWRAAGELFF
TRBV29-1 CSVRTGGVEKLFF
TRBV7-2 CASSLVGTDNYGYTF
TRBV9 CASSVFRNTEAFF
TRBV29-1 CSVVPQGDIQYF
TRBV12-5 CASGLGTSGFRGYEQYF
TRBV4-3 CASSQDIWGEVYNEQFF
TRBV29-1 CSVATSVYSYNEQFF
TRBV6-5 CASSLAGVLNTEAFF
TRBV19 CASSIRGSSPGELFF
TRBV27 CASRVGLGYF
TRBV4-1 CASSQRKTGGNNGYTF
TRBV7-8 CASSLGRQGGGNEQFF
TRBV27 CASSFGVSYEQYF
TRBV7-3 CASSSGAGDYEQYF
TRBV7-6 CASSSRESYEQYF
TRBV9 CASSVDGGNQPQHF
TRBV6-5 CASSWGEIQYF
TRBV6-5 CASSYLAGKDTQYF
TRBV5-8 CASSLGQGIGELFF
TRBV5-1 CASRREILTDTQYF
TRBV28 CASSLGRGGSRAYNEQFF